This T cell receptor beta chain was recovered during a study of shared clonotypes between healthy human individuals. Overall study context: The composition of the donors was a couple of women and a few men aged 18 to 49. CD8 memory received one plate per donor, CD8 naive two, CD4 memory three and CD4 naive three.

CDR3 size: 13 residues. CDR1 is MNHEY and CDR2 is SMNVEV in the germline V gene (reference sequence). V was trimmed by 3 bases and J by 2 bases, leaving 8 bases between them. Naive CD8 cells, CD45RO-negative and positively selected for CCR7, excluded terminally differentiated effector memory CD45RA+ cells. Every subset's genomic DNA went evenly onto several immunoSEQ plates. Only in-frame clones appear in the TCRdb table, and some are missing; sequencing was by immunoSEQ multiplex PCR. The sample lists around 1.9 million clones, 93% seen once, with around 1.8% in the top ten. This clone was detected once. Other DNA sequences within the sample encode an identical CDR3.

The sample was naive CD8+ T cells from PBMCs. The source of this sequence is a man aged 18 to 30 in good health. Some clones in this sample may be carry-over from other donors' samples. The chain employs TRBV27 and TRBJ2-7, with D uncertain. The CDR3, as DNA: TGTGCCAGCAGTTTCGGCATCACCTACGAGCAGTACTTC. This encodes CASSFGITYEQYF.